One and the same sample provided the 28 T cell receptor beta chains below, sequenced in a study of blood T cell repertoires in COVID-19. Clones were sequenced by immunoSEQ multiplex PCR, and TCRdb holds only the in-frame ones, with some missing. Of about 140,000 clones listed, roughly 78% are singletons. The specimen was peripheral blood. The receptors stem from a man between 60 and 75 years old with acute or convalescent COVID-19.

The chain's CDR3 is CASRRPWDIVYEQYF. CDR3 coding DNA: TGTGCCAGCAGGCGTCCGTGGGACATAGTCTACGAGCAGTACTTC. This sequence joins TRBV27 and TRBJ2-7; possibly TRBD1 for D (6 bases). The V end lost 6 bases, the J end lost 3 bases, and 18 bases lay between the germline ends. CDR1 and CDR2 (germline): MNHEY, SMNVEV (reference sequence). There are 15 residues in the CDR3.

The V call is TRBV7-2, the J call TRBJ2-7; maybe TRBD1 (6 bases). The length of the CDR3 is 14 residues. V was cut by 3 bases and J by 7 bases, with 16 bases left in between. Germline CDR1 SGHTA, CDR2 FQGNSA. The CDR3 DNA follows: TGTGCCAGCAGCTTTCGGCAGGGGCGTGGGGAGCAGTACTTC. Translating gives CASSFRQGRGEQYF.

The CDR3 loop reads CASSFRGEASAGYTF. The CDR3 DNA is TGTGCCAGCAGTTTCCGGGGGGAAGCTTCGGCGGGCTACACCTTC. This chain uses TRBV6-5 with TRBJ1-2, with D possibly TRBD1 on 5 matching bases. Germline V CDR1 and CDR2: MNHEY, SVGAGI. The V end lost 4 bases, the J end lost 8 bases, and 20 bases lay between the germline ends. The length of the CDR3 is 15 residues.

The gene calls are TRBV4-3 and TRBJ2-3; D gene ambiguous. This CDR3 has 18 amino acids. Between the trimmed V and J ends, which lost 0 bases and 2 bases, there was a span of 18 bases. From germline, CDR1 is LGHNA and CDR2 YSLEER. Written as DNA, the CDR3 is TGCGCCAGCAGCCAAGATTCGCCCCCCTTGCGGCTCACAGATACGCAGTATTTT. Its protein product is CASSQDSPPLRLTDTQYF.

J is TRBJ2-5 and V is TRBV28; D may be TRBD2 (6 bases). V lost 4 bases to trimming and J lost 7 bases, with 19 bases between them. The CDR3 loop spans 15 amino acids. Germline-derived CDR1 and CDR2 are MDHEN and SYDVKM. DNA of the CDR3: TGTGCCAGCAGTTCCCTGCGGGGCCTGATTTGGACCCAGTACTTC. Protein: CASSSLRGLIWTQYF.

This clone was recorded once. The rearrangement uses TRBV7-9 and TRBJ1-6; 7 nucleotides agree with TRBD1. Germline CDR1 reads SEHNR; CDR2 reads FQNEAQ (reference sequence). CDR3 length equals 15 residues. Trimming cost V 5 bases and J 3 bases; bases outside gene matches: 4. The CDR3: CASSGGQNYNSPLHF. In nucleotides, the CDR3 is TGTGCCAGCAGCGGGGGACAGAACTATAATTCACCCCTCCACTTT.

For this clone: At the DNA level, this CDR3 is encoded by other sequences in the same sample as well. The chain carries TRBV19 and TRBJ2-7, with TRBD2 identical over 12 bases. The CDR3 totals 14 residues. Germline V gene sequence: CDR1 LNHDA, CDR2 SQIVND (reference sequence). J was trimmed by 5 bases and V by 1 base; bases with no gene match: 0. The CDR3 coding sequence is TGTGCCAGTAGTATAGGACTAGCGGGAGACGAGCAGTACTTC. This sequence encodes CASSIGLAGDEQYF.

V and J are TRBV13 and TRBJ1-6; D may be TRBD1 (5 bases). Germline CDR1 reads PRHDT; CDR2 reads FYEKMQ (reference sequence). The CDR3 contains 14 residues. The V end lost 6 bases, the J end lost 8 bases, and 14 bases lay between the germline ends. The CDR3: CASSPFGGDSPLHF. In DNA, the CDR3 is TGTGCCAGCAGTCCCTTCGGGGGTGATTCACCCCTCCACTTT. Full variable domain (outside the CDR3, taken from reference TRBV13 and TRBJ1-6): AAGVIQSPRHLIKEKRETATLKCYPIPRHDTVYWYQQGPGQDPQFLISFYEKMQSDKGSIPDRFSAQQFSDYHSELNMSSLELGDSALYFCASSPFGGDSPLHFGNGTRLTVT.

The chain employs TRBV7-8 and TRBJ2-7; 13 positions match TRBD2. Germline values: CDR1 SGHVS, CDR2 FQNEAQ. CDR3 size: 15 residues. V lost 5 bases and J lost 2; bases outside the gene matches: 3. The CDR3 DNA sequence: TGTGCCAGCAGCACAGGACTAGCGGGAGCCTACGAGCAGTACTTC. The encoded protein is CASSTGLAGAYEQYF.

The chain uses TRBV30 and TRBJ2-5; 7 nucleotides agree with TRBD1. This CDR3 contains 13 residues. CDR1 and CDR2 from the germline V gene are GTSNPN and SVGIG (reference sequence). V gave up 2 bases and J gave up 5 bases; unmatched junction bases: 5. The CDR3 sequence is CAWSQGEWETQYF. CDR3 DNA sequence: TGTGCCTGGAGTCAGGGGGAGTGGGAGACCCAGTACTTC.

V and J are TRBV6-6 and TRBJ2-1, with TRBD1 matching 9 bases. With 6 bases clipped from V and 7 bases from J, the junction kept 4 bases outside the gene matches. Per germline, CDR1 MNHNY and CDR2 SVGAGI (reference sequence). This CDR3 has 13 amino acids. Written as DNA, the CDR3 is TGTGCCAGCAGGGAGACAGGGGGGAATGAGCAGTTCTTC. This codes for CASRETGGNEQFF.

The table lists this clone with a count of one. A single base separates this from a much larger clone, so it may be a read error. The rearrangement joins TRBV3-1 (or the pseudogene TRBV3-2) to TRBJ2-5; no reliable D call. Germline V gene lookup returns CDR1 LGHDT and CDR2 YNNKEL (reference sequence). Between the trimmed V and J ends, which lost 5 bases and 2 bases, there was a span of 3 bases. The CDR3 extends over 11 amino acids. The CDR3 DNA sequence: TGTGCCAGCAGCTTACAAGAGACCCAGTACTTC. This translates into CASSLQETQYF.

This clone came up once. The CDR3 DNA reads as TGTGCCAGCAGCGTTCAGTTTAACACTGAAGCTTTCTTT. Its protein is CASSVQFNTEAFF. The chain combines TRBV9 with TRBJ1-1; D unclear. The V gene's germline CDR1 is SGDLS and CDR2 YYNGEE. The CDR3 consists of 13 residues. Trimming removed 2 bases from V and 2 bases from J, with 7 bases in between.

V gene TRBV30 combines with J gene TRBJ2-1, with D possibly being TRBD2 (6 bases). With 3 bases removed from V and 8 bases from J, the gap between germline ends came to 17 bases. The germline V gene has CDR1 GTSNPN and CDR2 SVGIG (reference sequence). The CDR3 runs to 14 residues. DNA of the CDR3: TGTGCCTGGAGGCGGGGTATGAGTTTCGATGAGCAGTTCTTC. Its protein product is CAWRRGMSFDEQFF.

The chain is built from TRBV19 and TRBJ2-2; a possible D gene is TRBD1 (6 bases). Germline-derived CDR1 and CDR2 are LNHDA and SQIVND (reference sequence). Deletions cut 7 bases from V and 1 base from J, with 16 bases between. The CDR3 is 16 amino acids. In nucleotides, the CDR3 is TGTGCCAGTACCCCGTCCGGGACACTGAACACCGGGGAGCTGTTTTTT. Translating it yields CASTPSGTLNTGELFF. Full variable domain (rest looked up from reference TRBV19 and TRBJ2-2): DGGITQSPKYLFRKEGQNVTLSCEQNLNHDAMYWYRQDPGQGLRLIYYSQIVNDFQKGDIAEGYSVSREKKESFPLTVTSAQKNPTAFYLCASTPSGTLNTGELFFGEGSRLTVL.

This clone was detected once. The chain combines TRBV19 with TRBJ1-5, with 10 bases identical to TRBD1. The germline CDR1 and CDR2 sequences are LNHDA and SQIVND (reference sequence). This CDR3 is built from 14 residues. With 7 bases clipped from V and 7 bases from J, the junction kept 7 bases outside the gene matches. CDR3 protein: CASNPGQGWQPQHF. CDR3 bases: TGTGCCAGTAATCCGGGACAGGGGTGGCAGCCCCAGCATTTT.

This rearrangement joins TRBV5-1 to TRBJ2-1, with a weak D call TRBD2 (6 bases). The germline CDR1 and CDR2 sequences are SGHRS and YFSETQ. The CDR3 contains 15 residues. The ends were cut back, 0 bases at V and 1 base at J, with 8 bases in the middle. The CDR3 here is CASSLVAGSYNEQFF. The CDR3 DNA reads TGCGCCAGCAGCTTGGTGGCGGGATCCTACAATGAGCAGTTCTTC.

The gene calls are TRBV11-2 and TRBJ1-2; D may be TRBD1 (6 bases). The CDR3 is made up of 14 amino acids. The germline V gene encodes CDR1 SGHAT and CDR2 FQNNGV. V lost 2 bases to trimming and J lost 7 bases, with 14 bases between them. The CDR3 nucleotides read TGTGCCAGCAGCTTAACGGTGACAGGATCTGGCTACACCTTC. Protein sequence: CASSLTVTGSGYTF.

The chain joins TRBV7-6 to TRBJ2-7, with D possibly being TRBD1 (5 bases). The CDR3 runs to 17 residues. CDR1 and CDR2 (germline): SGHVS, FNYEAQ. V was trimmed by 5 bases and J by 6 bases, leaving 26 bases between them. The CDR3 nucleotides are TGTGCCAGCAGCGGTAGCCACGTGGAACAGGCTCATGGCGAGCAGTACTTC. Translated: CASSGSHVEQAHGEQYF.

The chain uses TRBV14 and TRBJ2-7; 11 bases are shared with TRBD1. J lost 3 bases, V lost 3 bases, and 4 bases had no gene match. The CDR3 is made up of 15 amino acids. Germline CDR1 SGHDN, CDR2 FVKESK. Here the CDR3 DNA reads TGTGCCAGCAGCCAGGGGACAGGGGGGGTCTACGAGCAGTACTTC. This codes for CASSQGTGGVYEQYF.

This clone was observed a handful of times. The chain carries TRBV7-2 and TRBJ1-1, with D tentatively TRBD1 (5 bases). Looked up from germline, CDR1 is SGHTA and CDR2 is FQGNSA. Trimming left V 5 bases short and J 5 bases short, with 15 bases between. This CDR3 spans 14 amino acids. CDR3 nucleotides: TGTGCCAGCAGCCAGCAACTCCGGGGGACTGAAGCTTTCTTT. Its protein product is CASSQQLRGTEAFF.

This clone was detected once. The chain employs TRBV7-9 and TRBJ2-2; TRBD2 might be the D (5 bases). Trimming took 3 bases from V and 2 from J, leaving 7 bases between them. The CDR3 sequence is 14 residues long. CDR1 is SEHNR and CDR2 is FQNEAQ in the germline V gene (reference sequence). The CDR3 DNA reads TGTGCCAGCAGCTTGGCGGGCAACACCGGGGAGCTGTTTTTT. Its translation: CASSLAGNTGELFF.

The V gene is TRBV27, the J gene TRBJ1-1, with D uncertain. Germline lookup yields CDR1 MNHEY and CDR2 SMNVEV (reference sequence). V was trimmed by 5 bases and J by 5 bases, leaving 12 bases between them. The CDR3 extends over 13 amino acids. The CDR3 region is CASSPRMRTEAFF. The CDR3 nucleotides are TGTGCCAGCAGTCCCCGTATGAGGACTGAAGCTTTCTTT.

The chain combines TRBV6-1 with TRBJ2-1; D might be TRBD1 (5 bases). The CDR3 length is 16 residues. Germline assignment: CDR1 MNHNS and CDR2 SASEGT. Trimming took 2 bases from V and 0 from J, leaving 11 bases between them. Here the CDR3 DNA reads TGTGCCAGCAGTGAACGAAGGGGTCTCTCCTACAATGAGCAGTTCTTC. Protein sequence: CASSERRGLSYNEQFF.

This clone was counted only a few times. CDR3: CASSYGSGNTEAFF. The CDR3 nucleotides are TGTGCCAGCAGTTACGGCTCGGGGAACACTGAAGCTTTCTTT. The chain recombines TRBV6-5 with TRBJ1-1; D not certain. The CDR3 runs to 14 residues. The germline V and J ends were trimmed by 2 bases and 1 base, with 8 bases remaining between them. The germline V gene has CDR1 MNHEY and CDR2 SVGAGI.

The genes are TRBV10-3 and TRBJ2-3; 11 nucleotides align to TRBD2. The CDR3 sequence is 15 residues long. CDR1 is ENHRY and CDR2 is SYGVKD in the germline V gene. Trimming cost V 5 bases and J 2 bases; bases outside gene matches: 3. The CDR3 sequence is CAISLAGGPTDTQYF. CDR3 coding DNA: TGTGCCATCAGTTTAGCGGGAGGGCCCACAGATACGCAGTATTTT.

This chain links TRBV5-1 with TRBJ1-3; weak D call: TRBD1 (5 bases). There are 20 residues in the CDR3. The germline V gene has CDR1 SGHRS and CDR2 YFSETQ. V lost 0 bases and J lost 0, with 22 bases in between. This CDR3 is CASSLEPELGRANSGNTIYF. In DNA form, the CDR3 reads TGCGCCAGCAGCTTGGAGCCTGAATTGGGCAGGGCTAACTCTGGAAACACCATATATTTT.

The chain has TRBV7-9 and TRBJ1-6; no clear D gene. This CDR3 is built from 14 residues. Looked up from germline, CDR1 is SEHNR and CDR2 is FQNEAQ (reference sequence). The V and J ends lost 3 bases and 9 bases respectively, with 12 bases between them. CDR3 nucleotide sequence: TGTGCCAGCAGCTTTTCGAGGGAGGCTTCACCCCTCCACTTT. This gives the protein CASSFSREASPLHF.